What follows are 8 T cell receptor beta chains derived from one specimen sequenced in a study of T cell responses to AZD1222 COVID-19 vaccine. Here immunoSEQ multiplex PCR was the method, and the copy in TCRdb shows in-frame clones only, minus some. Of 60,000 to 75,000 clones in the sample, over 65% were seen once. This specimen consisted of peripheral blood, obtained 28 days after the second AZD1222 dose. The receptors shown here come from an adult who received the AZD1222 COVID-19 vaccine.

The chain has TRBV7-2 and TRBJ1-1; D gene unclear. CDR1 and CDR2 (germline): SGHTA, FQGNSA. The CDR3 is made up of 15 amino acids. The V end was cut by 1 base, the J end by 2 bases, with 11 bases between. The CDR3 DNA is TGTGCCAGCAGCTTAGTTCACCAGGCAAACACTGAAGCTTTCTTT. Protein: CASSLVHQANTEAFF.

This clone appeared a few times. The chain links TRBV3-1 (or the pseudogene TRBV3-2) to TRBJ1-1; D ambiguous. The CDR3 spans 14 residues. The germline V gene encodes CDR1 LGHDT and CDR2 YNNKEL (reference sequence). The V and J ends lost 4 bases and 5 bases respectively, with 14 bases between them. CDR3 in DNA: TGTGCCAGCAGCCTTCTCGGACGAGGAACTGAAGCTTTCTTT. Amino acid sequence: CASSLLGRGTEAFF.

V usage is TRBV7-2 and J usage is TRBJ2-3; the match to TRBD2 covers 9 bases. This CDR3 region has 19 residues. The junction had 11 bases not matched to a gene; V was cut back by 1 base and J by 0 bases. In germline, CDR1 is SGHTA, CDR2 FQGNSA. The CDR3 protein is CASSLGRGSGGISTDTQYF. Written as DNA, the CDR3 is TGTGCCAGCAGCTTAGGAAGGGGGAGCGGGGGGATTAGCACAGATACGCAGTATTTT.

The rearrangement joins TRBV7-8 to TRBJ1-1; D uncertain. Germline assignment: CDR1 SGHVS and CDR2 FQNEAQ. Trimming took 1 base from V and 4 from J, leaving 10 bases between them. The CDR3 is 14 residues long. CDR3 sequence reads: CASSLDGVTTEAFF. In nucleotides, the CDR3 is TGTGCCAGCAGCTTAGATGGGGTAACCACTGAAGCTTTCTTT.

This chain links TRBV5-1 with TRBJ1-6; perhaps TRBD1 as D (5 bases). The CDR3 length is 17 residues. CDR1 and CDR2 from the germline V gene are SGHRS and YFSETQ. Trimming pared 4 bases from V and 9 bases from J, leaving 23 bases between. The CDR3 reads CASSARALAGKGSPLHF. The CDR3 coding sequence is TGCGCCAGCAGCGCCCGGGCGCTTGCAGGGAAGGGTTCACCCCTCCACTTT.

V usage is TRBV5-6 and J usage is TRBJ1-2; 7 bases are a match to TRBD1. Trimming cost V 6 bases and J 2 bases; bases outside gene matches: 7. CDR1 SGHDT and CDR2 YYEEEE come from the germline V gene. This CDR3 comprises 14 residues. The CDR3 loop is CASTIQQGNYGYTF. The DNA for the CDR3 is TGTGCCAGCACCATTCAACAGGGGAACTATGGCTACACCTTC.

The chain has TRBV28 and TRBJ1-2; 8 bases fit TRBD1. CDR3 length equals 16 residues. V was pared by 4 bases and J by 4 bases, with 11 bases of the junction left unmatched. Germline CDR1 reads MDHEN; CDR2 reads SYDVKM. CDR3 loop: CASSSLQGVISYGYTF. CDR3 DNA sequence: TGTGCCAGCAGTTCCCTACAGGGGGTGATCTCCTATGGCTACACCTTC.

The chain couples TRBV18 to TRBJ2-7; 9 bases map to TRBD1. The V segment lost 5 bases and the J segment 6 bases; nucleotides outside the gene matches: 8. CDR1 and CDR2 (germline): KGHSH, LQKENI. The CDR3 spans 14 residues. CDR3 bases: TGTGCCAGCTCAATCGGACAGGGGACCATCGAGCAGTACTTC. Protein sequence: CASSIGQGTIEQYF.